This TCR beta chain was identified in a study of blood T cell repertoires in COVID-19 (dated by TCRdb to 2020 to 2021). Some background on the complete study: The collaborator samples originated in the United States, Italy and Spain and spanned the acute and convalescent phases of COVID-19. The material from the prospective study consisted of cDNA or gDNA derived from T cells, B-cell-depleted T cells, or PBMCs. The samples were drawn from two sources: the first 160 participants of the ongoing ImmuneRACE study, and some 1,300 subjects contributed by 6 global collaborators. Sample metadata almost always included a de-identified subject ID, COVID-19 status, age in years and sex. Where available, HLA class I and class II types were obtained from metadata supplied by the sample provider rather than from assay-based typing. The repertoires were released in a freely available public database meant as a resource for research on the immune response to SARS-CoV-2. The dataset comprised deeply sampled blood TCRbeta repertoires from subjects exposed to, actively infected with, or recovered from COVID-19.

Whole blood was collected in K2EDTA tubes by collaborating institutions according to the institutions' own protocols. For TCRbeta analysis, collaborators shipped samples as frozen whole blood, isolated PBMCs, or DNA extracted from either of those sample types. The germline V gene yields SNHLY for CDR1 and FYNNEI for CDR2. Trimming takes 8 bases from V and 3 bases from J, and the germline ends sit 14 bases apart. The CDR3 goes from the cysteine to the phenylalanine over 14 residues. Only CDR3 DNA is held: 42 bases, read in frame from base 1. The full study reports these points: How much clinical and demographic metadata was included differed by source and by participant, and the metadata was provided uncurated.

In the case of this clone: This clone's antigen is unknown. The input lacks base qualities; no much larger clone sits a single base away.

TCRbeta CDR3 regions were amplified from genomic DNA by means of the immunoSEQ Assay, a bias-controlled multiplex PCR. In the paper's pipeline: Within the assay, amplification of reference gene primers was used to estimate how many nucleated cells each sample contained. To quantify the absolute abundance of each unique TCRbeta CDR3 rearrangement, sequence reads were collapsed and filtered. For each sample, productive Simpson clonality was calculated as the square root of Simpson's diversity index over productive rearrangements. In TCRdb, the immuneACCESS table is reduced to in-frame sequences with V and J assigned. These tables do not hold every clone; where another copy was compared, an unresolved V gene accounts for under half, and the others remain unexplained. V and J calls and clone size follow that table, whereas D and trimming were derived from the DNA. This sample is represented by about 140,000 clones; 88% of them were singletons. The ten largest clones capture 1.5% to 2% of the sample.

This clonotype was sampled from a woman between 50 and 59 years old with acute or convalescent COVID-19. The rearranged chain carries TRBV2 and TRBJ1-5, with a tentative D gene TRBD1 over 5 matching bases. Sequencing was performed on peripheral blood. The base sequence is TGTGCCAGCCAGCAGGGCGTAACCAATCAGCCCCAGCATTTT. Translated, this gives CASQQGVTNQPQHF.